The 16 T cell receptor beta chains reported below all come from one sample, sequenced in a study of CD8+ T cells in alopecia areata. Treatment described: oral pan-JAK inhibitor, 5-10 mg twice daily. Sequencing templates came from extracted RNA that was reverse transcribed into cDNA. The repertoire was sequenced with immunoSEQ multiplex PCR; TCRdb's copy has only in-frame clones and lacks some. This sample yields roughly 200,000 clones, of which roughly 61% are seen a single time; around 12% belongs to the top ten. Sequencing used CD8+ T cells sorted from blood, obtained at week 24, from a patient treated with tofacitinib. These receptors came from a human donor with alopecia areata.

V is TRBV14 and J is TRBJ1-2; D gene ambiguous. Looked up from germline, CDR1 is SGHDN and CDR2 is FVKESK. With 0 bases removed from V and 5 bases from J, the gap between germline ends came to 10 bases. This CDR3 region has 14 residues. The CDR3 coding sequence is TGTGCCAGCAGCCAAGATCGCAACATATATGGCTACACCTTC. Residues: CASSQDRNIYGYTF.

To note about this clone: In the same sample, other DNA sequences code for this CDR3. The CDR3 sequence: CAWSVSGELFF. As DNA, the CDR3 is TGTGCCTGGAGTGTATCCGGGGAGCTGTTTTTT. This sequence joins TRBV30 and TRBJ2-2; D call uncertain. V was shortened by 0 bases and J by 6 bases, with 2 bases between the two germline ends. From germline, CDR1 is GTSNPN and CDR2 SVGIG (reference sequence). This CDR3 comprises 11 residues.

The J gene is TRBJ2-7, the V gene TRBV2; no reliable D call. In germline, CDR1 is SNHLY, CDR2 FYNNEI. Trimming removed 0 bases at V and 3 bases at J, with 9 bases between. This CDR3 contains 14 residues. The CDR3 bases are TGTGCCAGCAGTGAAGCGAGGAACGTCTACGAGCAGTACTTC. It yields the protein CASSEARNVYEQYF.

The chain combines TRBV2 with TRBJ2-7; D possibly matches TRBD1 or TRBD2 (5 bases each). Germline loops: CDR1 SNHLY, CDR2 FYNNEI. Trimming removed 2 bases at V and 6 bases at J, with 17 bases between. The CDR3 totals 15 residues. The CDR3 protein is CASSESTEGYTEQYF. CDR3 bases: TGTGCCAGCAGTGAAAGCACCGAGGGGTATACCGAGCAGTACTTC.

The chain uses TRBV13 and TRBJ1-1; 8 nucleotides align to TRBD1. Germline loops: CDR1 PRHDT, CDR2 FYEKMQ (reference sequence). Trimming cost V 6 bases and J 5 bases; bases outside gene matches: 17. This CDR3 has 17 residues. CDR3 amino acids: CASSSNSIQGERTEAFF. For the CDR3, the DNA is TGTGCCAGCAGTTCCAACTCCATACAGGGGGAACGTACTGAAGCTTTCTTT.

This clone showed up just once. This chain links TRBV30 with TRBJ2-3; D remains ambiguous. CDR1 is GTSNPN and CDR2 is SVGIG in the germline V gene (reference sequence). Trimming pared 4 bases from V and 5 bases from J, leaving 7 bases between. The CDR3 contains 11 residues. CDR3 region: CAWKWGDTQYF. CDR3 DNA: TGTGCCTGGAAGTGGGGAGATACGCAGTATTTT.

This clone appeared a few times. The chain links TRBV6-5 to TRBJ2-7, with 8 positions matching TRBD1. The CDR3 totals 12 residues. With 6 bases clipped from V and 6 bases from J, the junction kept 4 bases outside the gene matches. From germline, CDR1 is MNHEY and CDR2 SVGAGI. The CDR3, as DNA: TGTGCCAGCAGCTTGGACAGGGCCGAGCAGTACTTC. It translates to CASSLDRAEQYF.

CDR3 sequence reads: CASSYLPGAPRDEQFF. In DNA form, the CDR3 reads TGCGCCAGCAGCTATCTCCCAGGGGCCCCACGCGATGAGCAGTTCTTC. V usage is TRBV4-1 and J usage is TRBJ2-1; D perhaps matches TRBD1 (6 bases). The length of the CDR3 is 16 residues. Trimming removed 5 bases from V and 8 bases from J, with 22 bases in between. The germline V gene encodes CDR1 MGHRA and CDR2 YSYEKL.

The chain recombines TRBV19 with TRBJ1-5, with unresolved D. This CDR3 contains 12 residues. V was trimmed by 8 bases and J by 0 bases, leaving 5 bases between them. Germline V lookup: CDR1 LNHDA, CDR2 SQIVND (reference sequence). In DNA, the CDR3 is TGTGCCAGTGGAAATAGCAATCAGCCCCAGCATTTT. This encodes CASGNSNQPQHF.

The CDR3 region is CASSDSRDGTEAFF. CDR3 in DNA: TGTGCCAGCAGTGACTCGAGGGACGGCACTGAAGCTTTCTTT. V and J are TRBV6-4 and TRBJ1-1, with a tentative D call TRBD1 (5 bases). In germline, CDR1 is MRHNA, CDR2 SNTAGT. The CDR3 contains 14 residues. V was clipped by 0 bases and J by 4 bases, with 9 bases between them.

This clone was detected a few times. The V gene is TRBV19, the J gene TRBJ2-1; 10 bases match TRBD1. V trimming: 8 bases; J trimming: 9 bases; junction bases outside the gene matches: 4. CDR1 is LNHDA and CDR2 is SQIVND in the germline V gene (reference sequence). This CDR3 is 12 amino acids long. The CDR3: CASWDRGGEQFF. The CDR3 DNA is TGTGCCAGTTGGGACAGGGGAGGTGAGCAGTTCTTC.

This chain uses TRBV30 with TRBJ1-1, with no clear D. Germline CDR1 and CDR2: GTSNPN and SVGIG (reference sequence). CDR3 length: 11 amino acids. Deletions cut 7 bases from V and 3 bases from J, with 9 bases between. CDR3 sequence reads: CASLRDTEAFF. The CDR3 DNA sequence: TGTGCCTCCCTGAGAGACACTGAAGCTTTCTTT.

This clone appeared a few times. The CDR3 DNA sequence: TGCAGCGTTGTTCTCGCGATGAGGGCTCGAGCTTTCTTT. This codes for CSVVLAMRARAFF. The chain carries TRBV29-1 and TRBJ1-1, with no clear D. Germline-derived CDR1 and CDR2 are SQVTM and ANQGSEA. The CDR3 is 13 amino acids. Trimming removed 4 bases at V and 10 bases at J, with 19 bases between.

V usage is TRBV5-1 and J usage is TRBJ2-4; D perhaps matches TRBD2 (6 bases). In germline, CDR1 is SGHRS, CDR2 YFSETQ. V lost 5 bases to trimming and J lost 0 bases, with 12 bases between them. CDR3 length: 15 amino acids. Here the CDR3 reads CASSLYSGAKNIQYF. CDR3 nucleotide sequence: TGCGCCAGCAGTTTATATAGCGGAGCCAAAAACATTCAGTACTTC.

The V gene is TRBV7-9, the J gene TRBJ2-7; D uncertain. The CDR3 spans 11 residues. The ends were cut back, 1 base at V and 5 bases at J, with 3 bases in the middle. The germline gives CDR1 SEHNR, CDR2 FQNEAQ (reference sequence). The CDR3 region is CASSLEHEQYF. The CDR3 bases are TGTGCCAGCAGCTTAGAGCACGAGCAGTACTTC.

Only a few counts were recorded for this clone. The genes are TRBV14 and TRBJ1-5, with a weak D call TRBD1 (6 bases). Germline V gene data show CDR1 as SGHDN and CDR2 as FVKESK. V was cut by 3 bases and J by 0 bases, with 21 bases left in between. This CDR3 is built from 19 residues. This CDR3 reads CASSHVLDPRGFSNQPQHF. CDR3 DNA: TGTGCCAGCAGCCACGTGCTCGACCCTAGGGGGTTTAGCAATCAGCCCCAGCATTTT.